These 30 T cell receptor beta chains were sequenced from one sample in a study of cytomegalovirus exposure and HLA in healthy donors. Use of 60 Vbeta and 13 Jbeta primers characterized the PCR. Assay used: immunoSEQ multiplex PCR; TCRdb lists only in-frame clones, some missing. The sample yields approximately 140,000 clones, around 80% seen once. The sample taken for sequencing was PBMCs. The origin of the receptors is a man in his forties in good health and CMV-seropositive.

The V gene is TRBV19, the J gene TRBJ2-7; 10 bases match TRBD2. The ends lost 3 bases at V and 6 bases at J; junction bases unmatched: 5. Looked up from germline, CDR1 is LNHDA and CDR2 is SQIVND (reference sequence). The CDR3 totals 14 residues. The CDR3, as DNA: TGTGCCAGTAGTATCAGCGGGAGGGCCTTCGAGCAGTACTTC. It translates to CASSISGRAFEQYF.

This chain uses TRBV5-8 with TRBJ2-3; possible D gene TRBD1, 6 bases. The germline CDR1 and CDR2 sequences are SGHTS and YDEGEE. V lost 4 bases and J 1 base, leaving 13 bases between the germline ends. This CDR3 spans 15 amino acids. CDR3: CASSVGHLRTDTQYF. CDR3 nucleotides: TGTGCCAGCAGCGTGGGACACTTACGCACAGATACGCAGTATTTT.

This sequence joins TRBV6-6 and TRBJ1-1; 7 positions agree with TRBD1. The CDR3 runs 14 residues. With 2 bases clipped from V and 4 bases from J, the junction kept 4 bases outside the gene matches. Germline CDR1 MNHNY, CDR2 SVGAGI (reference sequence). CDR3 nucleotides: TGTGCCAGCAGTTACCCGACAGGGAGCACTGAAGCTTTCTTT. Amino acid sequence: CASSYPTGSTEAFF.

The genes are TRBV15 and TRBJ1-6, with D perhaps matching TRBD1 (5 bases). The CDR3 totals 14 residues. Germline V CDR1 and CDR2: LNHNV, YYDKDF (reference sequence). V lost 5 bases, J lost 9 bases, and 14 bases lay in between. In DNA, the CDR3 is TGTGCCACCAGCGCCCGAACCGGGGGTTCACCCCTCCACTTT. Protein: CATSARTGGSPLHF.

The CDR3 DNA follows: TGTGCCAGCAGTTCCCTGGGCAGGGCTTTAAGAACCGGGGAGCTGTTTTTT. Protein product: CASSSLGRALRTGELFF. The J gene is TRBJ2-2, the V gene TRBV7-2; possible D gene TRBD1, 5 bases. In germline, CDR1 is SGHTA, CDR2 FQGNSA. The CDR3 length is 17 residues. The V and J ends lost 6 bases and 5 bases respectively, with 22 bases between them.

V usage is TRBV28 and J usage is TRBJ1-5; possible D gene TRBD1, 6 bases. Germline V gives CDR1 MDHEN, CDR2 SYDVKM. The CDR3 spans 18 residues. Trimming took off 4 bases at V and 1 base at J, with 20 bases between the two ends. The DNA of the CDR3 is TGTGCCAGCAGTTCCGTTACCCAGGGGAGTGTCAGCAATCAGCCCCAGCATTTT. Protein sequence: CASSSVTQGSVSNQPQHF. The complete variable domain, with remaining parts taken from reference TRBV28 and TRBJ1-5, reads DVKVTQSSRYLVKRTGEKVFLECVQDMDHENMFWYRQDPGLGLRLIYFSYDVKMKEKGDIPEGYSVSREKKERFSLILESASTNQTSMYLCASSSVTQGSVSNQPQHFGDGTRLSIL.

This clone was counted between two and nine times. The chain recombines TRBV5-1 with TRBJ1-2; D is undetermined. Trimming cost V 2 bases and J 0 bases, with 8 bases left between them. Germline CDR1 reads SGHRS; CDR2 reads YFSETQ. The CDR3 sequence is 14 residues long. This CDR3 reads CASSFGEPNYGYTF. CDR3 coding DNA: TGCGCCAGCAGCTTCGGGGAGCCTAACTATGGCTACACCTTC. The whole variable domain, remainder taken from reference TRBV5-1 and TRBJ1-2, is KAGVTQTPRYLIKTRGQQVTLSCSPISGHRSVSWYQQTPGQGLQFLFEYFSETQRNKGNFPGRFSGRQFSNSRSEMNVSTLELGDSALYLCASSFGEPNYGYTFGSGTRLTVV.

V usage is TRBV5-4 and J usage is TRBJ2-1; TRBD2 might be the D (7 bases). The ends were cut back, 0 bases at V and 6 bases at J, with 16 bases in the middle. Germline-derived CDR1 and CDR2 are SGHNT and YYREEE (reference sequence). This CDR3 region has 16 residues. This chain's CDR3 is CASSLAAGGPGNEQFF. CDR3 sequence (DNA): TGTGCCAGCAGCTTGGCCGCCGGGGGGCCTGGCAATGAGCAGTTCTTC. The full variable domain, its missing parts supplied by reference TRBV5-4 and TRBJ2-1, is ETGVTQSPTHLIKTRGQQVTLRCSSQSGHNTVSWYQQALGQGPQFIFQYYREEENGRGNFPPRFSGLQFPNYSSELNVNALELDDSALYLCASSLAAGGPGNEQFFGPGTRLTVL.

This clone appeared a few times. The chain couples TRBV27 to TRBJ2-3; 9 bases are a match to TRBD2. CDR1 MNHEY and CDR2 SMNVEV come from the germline V gene (reference sequence). The length of the CDR3 is 16 residues. The V segment lost 2 bases and the J segment 2 bases; nucleotides outside the gene matches: 5. This chain's CDR3 is CASSLIAGDYTDTQYF. The CDR3 nucleotides read TGTGCCAGCAGTTTAATAGCGGGGGACTACACAGATACGCAGTATTTT.

The count of this clone is one. The CDR3 loop reads CATSRDPDRGSYSNQPQHF. The CDR3 DNA sequence: TGTGCCACCAGCAGAGACCCTGACAGGGGGTCCTATAGCAATCAGCCCCAGCATTTT. The V call is TRBV15, the J call TRBJ1-5, with 9 bases that match TRBD1. This CDR3 region has 19 residues. V trimming: 0 bases; J trimming: 0 bases; junction bases outside the gene matches: 9. From germline, CDR1 is LNHNV and CDR2 YYDKDF (reference sequence).

Here the CDR3 DNA reads TGTGCCAGCAGCTTTTCCGACGGGTGGGAGCAGTTCTTC. Its protein product is CASSFSDGWEQFF. This chain joins TRBV7-6 and TRBJ2-1; the D is unclear. Trimming shortened V by 3 bases and J by 10 bases, and 13 bases separated the two germline ends. The germline V gene encodes CDR1 SGHVS and CDR2 FNYEAQ. CDR3 length equals 13 residues.

The rearrangement joins TRBV14 to TRBJ2-1; 7 nucleotides match TRBD1. The CDR3 is 15 amino acids. Germline CDR1 and CDR2: SGHDN and FVKESK. V lost 4 bases and J lost 2; bases outside the gene matches: 5. The CDR3 reads CASSLRQGPYNEQFF. The CDR3 coding sequence is TGTGCCAGCAGCCTCCGACAGGGCCCCTACAATGAGCAGTTCTTC.

The CDR3 reads CASSTGTVLNTEAFF. As DNA, the CDR3 is TGTGCCAGCAGCACGGGGACAGTATTGAACACTGAAGCTTTCTTT. The chain combines TRBV7-9 with TRBJ1-1; 7 nucleotides match TRBD1. The CDR3 length is 15 residues. Germline V gene sequence: CDR1 SEHNR, CDR2 FQNEAQ (reference sequence). Losses at the gene ends were 5 bases for V and 0 bases for J; bases not matched to a gene: 6.

The chain has TRBV4-2 and TRBJ2-5; D remains ambiguous. This CDR3 spans 13 amino acids. Between the trimmed V and J ends, which lost 1 base and 0 bases, there was a span of 3 bases. CDR1 is LGHNA, CDR2 YNFKEQ, per germline. The DNA for the CDR3 is TGTGCCAGCAGCCAAGCGTACCAAGAGACCCAGTACTTC. This gives the protein CASSQAYQETQYF.

The J gene is TRBJ1-5, the V gene TRBV29-1; D possibly corresponds to TRBD1 (6 bases). The germline V and J ends were trimmed by 2 bases and 3 bases, with 11 bases remaining between them. The germline CDR1 and CDR2 sequences are SQVTM and ANQGSEA. The CDR3 extends over 14 amino acids. The chain's CDR3 is CSVEIGQINQPQHF. CDR3 nucleotides: TGCAGCGTTGAAATAGGACAGATCAATCAGCCCCAGCATTTT.

V usage is TRBV30 and J usage is TRBJ2-1; 7 bases map to TRBD1. J lost 10 bases, V lost 3 bases, and 3 bases had no gene match. The length of the CDR3 is 11 residues. CDR1 and CDR2 from the germline V gene are GTSNPN and SVGIG (reference sequence). In DNA, the CDR3 is TGTGCCTGGAGACAGGGGTTAGAGCAGTTCTTC. Amino acid sequence: CAWRQGLEQFF.

The chain combines TRBV4-3 with TRBJ2-2, with a possible D match to TRBD1 (6 bases). The CDR3 contains 13 residues. Trimming shortened V by 4 bases and J by 5 bases, and 8 bases separated the two germline ends. The germline CDR1 and CDR2 sequences are LGHNA and YSLEER. CDR3 sequence (DNA): TGCGCCAGCAGCCTAACAGGGACCGGGGAGCTGTTTTTT. Protein: CASSLTGTGELFF.

The chain employs TRBV5-8 and TRBJ1-4, with D unclear. The CDR3 runs 14 residues. Germline V gene lookup returns CDR1 SGHTS and CDR2 YDEGEE. V dropped 4 bases and J dropped 5 bases, with 12 bases sitting between them. This CDR3 is CASSHPWQNEKLFF. The CDR3 DNA sequence: TGTGCCAGCAGCCACCCCTGGCAAAATGAAAAACTGTTTTTT.

This clone was recorded many times. The CDR3 nucleotides read TGTGCCAGCAGCGTGCAGGTCTCAGGGACTGAAGCTTTCTTT. It encodes CASSVQVSGTEAFF. The J gene is TRBJ1-1, the V gene TRBV5-8; D may be TRBD1 (5 bases). The CDR3 loop spans 14 amino acids. V was clipped by 4 bases and J by 5 bases, with 15 bases between them. Germline CDR1 reads SGHTS; CDR2 reads YDEGEE.

Of note for this clone: The junction departs from germline at one end; a sequencing error may be responsible. J is TRBJ2-6 and V is TRBV28; the match to TRBD1 covers 7 bases. The germline CDR1 and CDR2 sequences are MDHEN and SYDVKM. CDR3 length: 13 residues. This chain's CDR3 is CASRPTGANVLTF. For the CDR3, the DNA is TGTGCCAGCAGACCCACAGGGGCGAACGTCCTGACTTTC.

The chain is built from TRBV30 and TRBJ2-7, with unresolved D. Germline assignment: CDR1 GTSNPN and CDR2 SVGIG (reference sequence). The V end lost 2 bases, the J end lost 2 bases, and 10 bases lay between the germline ends. CDR3 length: 13 amino acids. CDR3 nucleotides: TGTGCCTGGAGTTGGCGGCGTACCTACGAGCAGTACTTC. Translated: CAWSWRRTYEQYF.

The DNA of the CDR3 is TGTGCCAGCAGCCCGGGGGGGAGTAAAGAGACCCAGTACTTC. It encodes CASSPGGSKETQYF. The rearrangement links TRBV4-2 to TRBJ2-5; 8 bases map to TRBD2. The CDR3 is made up of 14 amino acids. Germline-derived CDR1 and CDR2 are LGHNA and YNFKEQ. J gave up 3 bases and V 4 bases, and 4 bases lay outside the gene matches.

The chain carries TRBV20-1 and TRBJ2-1; 7 bases map to TRBD1. This CDR3 spans 11 amino acids. The J segment lost 10 bases and the V segment lost 6 bases, leaving 6 bases of the junction unmatched. CDR1 is DFQATT and CDR2 is SNEGSKA in the germline V gene (reference sequence). In nucleotides, the CDR3 is TGCAGTGCGGCCCCGGGACAGGAGCAGTTCTTC. Protein: CSAAPGQEQFF.

This sequence joins TRBV7-2 and TRBJ2-5; D ambiguous. The CDR3 consists of 14 residues. Trimming pared 1 base from V and 0 bases from J, leaving 6 bases between. Germline CDR1 is SGHTA and CDR2 is FQGNSA. CDR3 amino acids: CASSLDFHQETQYF. CDR3 coding DNA: TGTGCCAGCAGCTTAGACTTCCACCAAGAGACCCAGTACTTC.

V is TRBV6-1 and J is TRBJ2-5; tentatively, D is TRBD2 (5 bases). With the DNA end fitting TRBJ2-7 better, the J assignment may be wrong. Germline CDR1 MNHNS, CDR2 SASEGT. The CDR3 contains 15 residues. The CDR3 is CASSELDGMGHEQYF. The CDR3 DNA reads TGTGCCAGCAGTGAATTGGACGGGATGGGCCACGAGCAGTACTTC.

This clone has only one observation. This rearrangement joins TRBV6-1 to TRBJ2-7; 9 bases match TRBD1. Germline V gives CDR1 MNHNS, CDR2 SASEGT. The CDR3 is made up of 15 amino acids. The J segment lost 2 bases and the V segment lost 7 bases, leaving 9 bases of the junction unmatched. The CDR3 is CASTRTGVDTYEQYF. In DNA, the CDR3 is TGTGCCAGCACCCGGACAGGGGTGGACACCTACGAGCAGTACTTC.

This chain links TRBV6-5 with TRBJ2-7, with D perhaps matching TRBD1 (6 bases). The V and J ends lost 8 bases and 7 bases respectively, with 21 bases between them. In germline, CDR1 is MNHEY, CDR2 SVGAGI. CDR3 length: 14 amino acids. CDR3: CASGQTTGSGEQYF. Written as DNA, the CDR3 is TGTGCCAGCGGACAAACAACAGGGTCTGGGGAGCAGTACTTC.

The J gene is TRBJ2-3, the V gene TRBV5-1, with a tentative D call TRBD1 (6 bases). V was pared by 5 bases and J by 1 base, with 23 bases between. This CDR3 is 18 amino acids long. Germline CDR1 SGHRS, CDR2 YFSETQ. CDR3: CASRPSGDRRTGTDTQYF. CDR3 DNA: TGCGCCAGCAGGCCCTCAGGGGACCGCCGAACGGGCACAGATACGCAGTATTTT.

The J gene is TRBJ2-5, the V gene TRBV4-3; 10 bases line up with TRBD1. This CDR3 has 14 residues. J gave up 6 bases and V 1 base, and 2 bases lay outside the gene matches. Germline lookup yields CDR1 LGHNA and CDR2 YSLEER. CDR3 residues: CASSQGTGGQTQYF. CDR3 sequence (DNA): TGCGCCAGCAGCCAAGGGACAGGGGGGCAGACCCAGTACTTC.

The table lists this clone with many counts. The V gene is TRBV2, the J gene TRBJ2-7; perhaps TRBD2 as D (7 bases). The CDR3 loop spans 17 amino acids. CDR1 is SNHLY, CDR2 FYNNEI, per germline. Trimming took off 1 base at V and 2 bases at J, with 18 bases between the two ends. This chain's CDR3 is CASSEGPGGCLPYEQYF. CDR3 nucleotide sequence: TGTGCCAGCAGTGAAGGACCGGGGGGCTGTCTTCCCTACGAGCAGTACTTC.